The present T cell receptor (beta chain) was sequenced within a study of T cells in Graves' hyperthyroidism and ophthalmopathy. About the study: Specimen type is peripheral blood, collected at initial diagnosis prior to any treatment.

This clonotype was recorded many times. Its antigen is not known. Notes on the study in general: Most clonotypes expanded in the thyroid (above 0.001) were also present in blood.

Germline values: CDR1 SEHNR, CDR2 FQNEAQ (reference sequence). CDR3 length equals 17 residues. V was trimmed by 4 bases and J by 3 bases, leaving 18 bases between them. Newly diagnosed hyperthyroidism patients aged 18 to 65 years had disease lasting under 2 months. Amplification yielded TCR beta CDR3 regions, with RNA transcripts as the source. HTBI primers were used for first-round RT-PCR of the TCR CDR3. TCRdb redid the calling of the multiplex PCR reads with MiXCR, one entry per CDR3 protein. The sample gives 350,000 to 400,000 distinct CDR3 sequences, 14% to 15% of which show up once; roughly 33% is in the top ten.

The sample was blood. This chain uses TRBV7-9 with TRBJ2-2; D might be TRBD2 (6 bases). This clonotype originated in a woman in her twenties or thirties with Graves' hyperthyroidism. In DNA form, the CDR3 reads TGTGCCAGCAGCTCACCCCCCCGGGGGATGGACACCGGGGAGCTGTTTTTT. It translates to CASSSPPRGMDTGELFF.